The TCR beta chain described here comes from a study of T cell responses to AZD1222 COVID-19 vaccine. Findings and limits, study-wide: Sampling captured repertoires only after the peak T cell response.

The sample holds a few counts of this clone. Its specificity is unknown. Here immunoSEQ multiplex PCR was the method, and the copy in TCRdb shows in-frame clones only, minus some. The table has approximately 190,000 clones, 80% to 90% seen once; the top ten hold 2.5% to 3%. The receptor was derived from an adult in good health. The input for sequencing was peripheral blood, taken on day 0 of MenACWY control vaccination.

The CDR3 nucleotides read TGTGCCAGCAGCGTCAAGCGGGATACAGGAGAGACCCAGTACTTC. This sequence encodes CASSVKRDTGETQYF. V gene TRBV4-2 combines with J gene TRBJ2-5; 7 positions match TRBD2. The CDR3 is 15 amino acids. Trimming took 5 bases from V and 4 from J; bases not matched to a gene: 10. The V gene's germline CDR1 is LGHNA and CDR2 YNFKEQ.